One sample yielded the 26 T cell receptor beta chains listed below, sequenced in a study of cytomegalovirus exposure and HLA in healthy donors. Amplification used 60 Vbeta primers and 13 Jbeta primers. This table comes from immunoSEQ multiplex PCR, and its TCRdb copy is limited to in-frame clones, with some not included. The sample data list approximately 130,000 clones. The sample consisted of PBMCs. The receptors stem from a woman aged 55-70 years in good health and CMV-seronegative.

This chain connects TRBV2 to TRBJ2-1; TRBD1 agrees at 8 bases. In germline, CDR1 is SNHLY, CDR2 FYNNEI. The trim removed 6 bases at V and 15 bases at J, leaving 10 bases unmatched. CDR3 length: 12 amino acids. CDR3 DNA sequence: TGTGCCAGCAGCGGGAGCAGGGGGCGGCGGTTCTTC. This gives the protein CASSGSRGRRFF.

V and J are TRBV12-5 and TRBJ1-3; D gene uncertain. The germline V and J ends were trimmed by 7 bases and 2 bases, with 12 bases remaining between them. Germline CDR1 and CDR2: LGHNT and FRNRAP. CDR3 size: 14 residues. CDR3 sequence (DNA): TGTGCTAGTGCCCTTAGTCGGGCTGGAAACACCATATATTTT. Translation: CASALSRAGNTIYF.

V usage is TRBV4-1 and J usage is TRBJ1-4, with 7 bases that match TRBD1. The CDR3 sequence is 14 residues long. The J segment lost 8 bases and the V segment lost 4 bases, leaving 7 bases of the junction unmatched. Looked up from germline, CDR1 is MGHRA and CDR2 is YSYEKL. CDR3 sequence reads: CASSPRQGGEKLFF. The CDR3 bases are TGCGCCAGCAGCCCCCGACAGGGAGGCGAAAAACTGTTTTTT.

This chain links TRBV6-6 with TRBJ1-5, with D tentatively TRBD1 (6 bases). The CDR3 contains 13 residues. The germline V gene encodes CDR1 MNHNY and CDR2 SVGAGI (reference sequence). This chain's CDR3 is CAAQGQLNQPQHF. In DNA form, the CDR3 reads TGTGCTGCGCAGGGGCAGCTCAATCAGCCCCAGCATTTT.

This rearrangement joins TRBV15 to TRBJ2-4, with TRBD1 as a possible D gene (6 bases). The germline V gene has CDR1 LNHNV and CDR2 YYDKDF (reference sequence). The CDR3 consists of 15 residues. With 4 bases removed from V and 8 bases from J, the gap between germline ends came to 18 bases. The CDR3 reads CATSNDYQGSHIQYF. Here the CDR3 DNA reads TGTGCCACCAGCAACGACTACCAGGGGTCGCACATTCAGTACTTC.

V gene TRBV27 combines with J gene TRBJ2-7, with 9 bases lining up with TRBD1. From germline, CDR1 is MNHEY and CDR2 SMNVEV (reference sequence). The length of the CDR3 is 18 residues. V lost 1 base to trimming and J lost 1 base; unmatched junction nucleotides: 11. The CDR3 is CASSLYTPHRGQSYEQYF. The DNA for the CDR3 is TGTGCCAGCAGTTTATATACCCCCCACAGGGGGCAATCCTACGAGCAGTACTTC.

This rearrangement joins TRBV18 to TRBJ2-7, with 8 bases aligning to TRBD1. In germline, CDR1 is KGHSH, CDR2 LQKENI. The CDR3 length is 13 residues. V lost 4 bases and J lost 7; bases outside the gene matches: 6. In nucleotides, the CDR3 is TGTGCCAGCTCACTGCAGGGGGCAGGGGAGCAGTACTTC. This translates into CASSLQGAGEQYF. The entire variable domain, with the rest obtained from reference TRBV18 and TRBJ2-7, is as follows: NAGVMQNPRHLVRRRGQEARLRCSPMKGHSHVYWYRQLPEEGLKFMVYLQKENIIDESGMPKERFSAEFPKEGPSILRIQQVVRGDSAAYFCASSLQGAGEQYFGPGTRLTVT.

The rearrangement links TRBV28 to TRBJ1-5; 10 bases are shared with TRBD1. The CDR3 consists of 14 residues. The ends lost 6 bases at V and 6 bases at J; junction bases unmatched: 5. CDR1 MDHEN and CDR2 SYDVKM come from the germline V gene. The CDR3 here is CASSLTGGFQPQHF. As DNA, the CDR3 is TGTGCCAGCAGCCTGACAGGGGGCTTTCAGCCCCAGCATTTT.

The rearrangement links TRBV28 to TRBJ2-7; TRBD2 matches 11 bases. The germline gives CDR1 MDHEN, CDR2 SYDVKM. The trim removed 4 bases at V and 3 bases at J, leaving 5 bases unmatched. The CDR3 has 15 amino acids. The CDR3 sequence: CASSSPSGRFYEQYF. The CDR3 DNA reads TGTGCCAGCAGTTCCCCTAGCGGGAGGTTCTACGAGCAGTACTTC.

The rearrangement links TRBV6-5 to TRBJ2-7; D is ambiguous. Trimming left V 6 bases short and J 9 bases short, with 12 bases between. Germline-derived CDR1 and CDR2 are MNHEY and SVGAGI. The CDR3 loop spans 11 amino acids. This CDR3 is CASSQKRGQYF. In DNA, the CDR3 is TGTGCCAGCAGCCAGAAACGCGGGCAGTACTTC.

This chain connects TRBV5-1 to TRBJ2-3; D may be TRBD2 (6 bases). The CDR3 extends over 17 amino acids. V was pared by 4 bases and J by 0 bases, with 18 bases between. Germline values: CDR1 SGHRS, CDR2 YFSETQ. CDR3 DNA sequence: TGCGCCAGCAGCCCGATCCCGGGAGCCGCGAGCACAGATACGCAGTATTTT. Translation: CASSPIPGAASTDTQYF.

J is TRBJ1-1 and V is TRBV28, with 8 bases that match TRBD1. V trimming: 5 bases; J trimming: 6 bases; junction bases outside the gene matches: 8. The germline V gene has CDR1 MDHEN and CDR2 SYDVKM. The CDR3 has 14 amino acids. CDR3 loop: CASSVRGLGAEAFF. The CDR3 region has the DNA TGTGCCAGCAGTGTCAGGGGGCTTGGGGCTGAAGCTTTCTTT.

V gene TRBV19 combines with J gene TRBJ2-3; D perhaps matches TRBD2 (5 bases). Germline CDR1 reads LNHDA; CDR2 reads SQIVND (reference sequence). The CDR3 is made up of 15 amino acids. V lost 1 base, J lost 3 bases, and 11 bases lay in between. CDR3 in DNA: TGTGCCAGTAGTATAGTGGCTTCGGGAACAGATACGCAGTATTTT. It codes for CASSIVASGTDTQYF.

The rearrangement links TRBV27 to TRBJ1-1, with 8 bases that match TRBD1. Per germline, CDR1 MNHEY and CDR2 SMNVEV (reference sequence). There are 13 residues in the CDR3. J lost 9 bases, V lost 4 bases, and 7 bases had no gene match. For the CDR3, the DNA is TGTGCCAGCAGTTACGACCGGGACAGGAAAGCTTTCTTT. Protein: CASSYDRDRKAFF.

J is TRBJ1-1 and V is TRBV5-1, with 10 bases that match TRBD1. Looked up from germline, CDR1 is SGHRS and CDR2 is YFSETQ. This CDR3 comprises 17 residues. The J segment lost 3 bases and the V segment lost 0 bases, leaving 8 bases of the junction unmatched. CDR3 loop: CASSLGQGAISDTEAFF. In DNA form, the CDR3 reads TGCGCCAGCAGCTTGGGACAGGGGGCGATCTCGGACACTGAAGCTTTCTTT.

V and J are TRBV6-5 and TRBJ2-7, with 9 bases that match TRBD2. The CDR3 extends over 15 amino acids. Germline loops: CDR1 MNHEY, CDR2 SVGAGI. V shed 6 bases and J 0 bases; nucleotides not matched to a gene: 6. CDR3 in DNA: TGTGCCAGCAGCCGCGGGGGGGCGGACTCCTACGAGCAGTACTTC. It encodes CASSRGGADSYEQYF.

This rearrangement joins TRBV4-1 to TRBJ2-5; D is undetermined. Trimming pared 0 bases from V and 7 bases from J, leaving 15 bases between. This CDR3 has 15 amino acids. The germline V gene has CDR1 MGHRA and CDR2 YSYEKL. The DNA for the CDR3 is TGCGCCAGCAGCCAAGAGGGCCGTCCTGAGAGGACCCAGTACTTC. This gives the protein CASSQEGRPERTQYF.

This chain connects TRBV13 to TRBJ2-3, with D possibly TRBD2 on 6 matching bases. Germline loops: CDR1 PRHDT, CDR2 FYEKMQ (reference sequence). The germline V and J ends were trimmed by 4 bases and 11 bases, with 13 bases remaining between them. There are 12 residues in the CDR3. The CDR3 DNA reads as TGTGCCAGCAGCTCCCGGGAGCTTCAGCAGTATTTT. This translates into CASSSRELQQYF.

The genes are TRBV6-5 and TRBJ1-3, with D hard to call. CDR3 length: 13 residues. Germline V gene data show CDR1 as MNHEY and CDR2 as SVGAGI. The ends were cut back, 8 bases at V and 4 bases at J, with 12 bases in the middle. The CDR3 region has the DNA TGTGCCAGCGGGGAGGGAGTCGGAAACACCATATATTTT. Translating gives CASGEGVGNTIYF.

The chain employs TRBV2 and TRBJ1-5; 7 bases agree with TRBD1. The J segment lost 5 bases and the V segment lost 7 bases, leaving 5 bases of the junction unmatched. Germline values: CDR1 SNHLY, CDR2 FYNNEI. The CDR3 length is 13 residues. This CDR3 is CASTRDSHQPQHF. The CDR3 DNA is TGTGCCAGCACCCGGGACAGCCATCAGCCCCAGCATTTT.

The chain carries TRBV5-6 and TRBJ2-3; 7 nucleotides match TRBD2. The CDR3 has 16 residues. CDR1 and CDR2 (germline): SGHDT, YYEEEE. The junction had 7 bases not matched to a gene; V was cut back by 2 bases and J by 1 base. CDR3 sequence reads: CASSLRAGRGTDTQYF. The CDR3 nucleotides are TGTGCCAGCAGCTTAAGAGCGGGGAGGGGCACAGATACGCAGTATTTT.

The chain recombines TRBV9 with TRBJ1-3; no clear D gene. Per the germline V gene, CDR1 is SGDLS and CDR2 is YYNGEE. The V end was cut by 5 bases, the J end by 2 bases, with 14 bases between. The CDR3 consists of 15 residues. DNA for the CDR3: TGTGCCAGCAGTCGCTCGGAGAGGGCTGGAAACACCATATATTTT. It encodes CASSRSERAGNTIYF. Drawing the rest from reference TRBV9 and TRBJ1-3, the complete variable domain is DSGVTQTPKHLITATGQRVTLRCSPRSGDLSVYWYQQSLDQGLQFLIQYYNGEERAKGNILERFSAQQFPDLHSELNLSSLELGDSALYFCASSRSERAGNTIYFGEGSWLTVV.

V usage is TRBV11-2 and J usage is TRBJ1-1; D is uncertain. This CDR3 has 12 amino acids. Germline V lookup: CDR1 SGHAT, CDR2 FQNNGV. Trimming left V 5 bases short and J 5 bases short, with 9 bases between. In nucleotides, the CDR3 is TGTGCCAGCAGCCAGAGGAGGACTGAAGCTTTCTTT. Its protein product is CASSQRRTEAFF.

The chain uses TRBV25-1 and TRBJ2-2; D not resolved. Germline V CDR1 and CDR2: MGHDK, SYGVNS. The germline V and J ends were trimmed by 4 bases and 4 bases, with 7 bases remaining between them. The CDR3 loop spans 13 amino acids. The CDR3 reads CASSVGGTGELFF. In nucleotides, the CDR3 is TGTGCCAGCAGTGTTGGCGGCACCGGGGAGCTGTTTTTT.

The rearrangement links TRBV6-1 to TRBJ2-5; 9 bases align to TRBD2. Germline CDR1 and CDR2: MNHNS and SASEGT. The J segment lost 2 bases and the V segment lost 10 bases, leaving 11 bases of the junction unmatched. The CDR3 has 15 amino acids. The CDR3 DNA reads TGTGCCACCACTCGGGCTAGCGGGGTTCAAGAGACCCAGTACTTC. Amino acid sequence: CATTRASGVQETQYF.

This chain links TRBV6-5 with TRBJ2-7, with 7 nucleotides matching TRBD1. Germline V gives CDR1 MNHEY, CDR2 SVGAGI. This CDR3 comprises 14 residues. Trimming removed 10 bases from V and 2 bases from J; junction bases left unmatched: 11. The CDR3 here is CATGDDRAPYEQYF. In DNA form, the CDR3 reads TGTGCCACTGGGGATGACAGGGCTCCCTACGAGCAGTACTTC.